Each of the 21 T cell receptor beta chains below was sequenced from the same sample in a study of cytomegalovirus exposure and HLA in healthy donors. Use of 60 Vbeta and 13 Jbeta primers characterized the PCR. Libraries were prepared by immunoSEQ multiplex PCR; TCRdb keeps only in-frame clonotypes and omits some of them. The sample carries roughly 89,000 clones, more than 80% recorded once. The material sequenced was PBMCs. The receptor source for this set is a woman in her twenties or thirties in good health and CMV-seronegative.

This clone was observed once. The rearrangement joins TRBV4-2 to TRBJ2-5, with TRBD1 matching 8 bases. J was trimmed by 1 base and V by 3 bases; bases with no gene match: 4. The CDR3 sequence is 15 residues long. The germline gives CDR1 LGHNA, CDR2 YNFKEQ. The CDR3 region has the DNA TGTGCCAGCAGCCAGACGACAGGGGCCCAAGAGACCCAGTACTTC. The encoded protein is CASSQTTGAQETQYF.

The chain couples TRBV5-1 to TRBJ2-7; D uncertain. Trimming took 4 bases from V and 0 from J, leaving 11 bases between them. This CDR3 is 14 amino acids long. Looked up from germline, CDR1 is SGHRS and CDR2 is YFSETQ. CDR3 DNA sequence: TGCGCCAGCAGCCCGGCAGGCGACTCCTACGAGCAGTACTTC. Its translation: CASSPAGDSYEQYF.

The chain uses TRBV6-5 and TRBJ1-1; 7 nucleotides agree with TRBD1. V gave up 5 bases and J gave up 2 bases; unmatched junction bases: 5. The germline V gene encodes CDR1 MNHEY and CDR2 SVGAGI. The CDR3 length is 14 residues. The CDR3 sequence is CASSGGQFNTEAFF. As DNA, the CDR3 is TGTGCCAGCAGTGGGGGACAGTTTAACACTGAAGCTTTCTTT.

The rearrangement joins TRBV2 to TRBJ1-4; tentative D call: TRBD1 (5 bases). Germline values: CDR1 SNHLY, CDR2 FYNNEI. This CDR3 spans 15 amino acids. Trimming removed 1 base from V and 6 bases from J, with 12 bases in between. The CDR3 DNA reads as TGTGCCAGCAGTGAAGTCGGGGGAGGGTATGAAAAACTGTTTTTT. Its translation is CASSEVGGGYEKLFF.

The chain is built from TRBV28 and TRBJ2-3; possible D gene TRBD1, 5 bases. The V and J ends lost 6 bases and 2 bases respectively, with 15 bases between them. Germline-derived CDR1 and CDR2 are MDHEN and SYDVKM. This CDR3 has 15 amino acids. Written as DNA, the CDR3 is TGTGCCAGCAGAACGGACAACTTGGACACAGATACGCAGTATTTT. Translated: CASRTDNLDTDTQYF. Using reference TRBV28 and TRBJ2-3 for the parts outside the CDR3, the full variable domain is DVKVTQSSRYLVKRTGEKVFLECVQDMDHENMFWYRQDPGLGLRLIYFSYDVKMKEKGDIPEGYSVSREKKERFSLILESASTNQTSMYLCASRTDNLDTDTQYFGPGTRLTVL.

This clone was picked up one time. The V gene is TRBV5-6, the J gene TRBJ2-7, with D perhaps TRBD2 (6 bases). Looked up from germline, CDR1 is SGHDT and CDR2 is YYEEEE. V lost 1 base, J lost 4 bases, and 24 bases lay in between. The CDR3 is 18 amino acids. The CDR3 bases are TGTGCCAGCAGCTTGTTCTCTAGGGGCGGGAAGGACAAATACGAGCAGTACTTC. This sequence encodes CASSLFSRGGKDKYEQYF.

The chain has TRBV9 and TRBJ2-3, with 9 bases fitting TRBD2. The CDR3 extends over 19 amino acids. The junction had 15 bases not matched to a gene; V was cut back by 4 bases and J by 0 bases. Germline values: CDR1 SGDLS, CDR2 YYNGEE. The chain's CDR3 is CASSSSPQLAGKSTDTQYF. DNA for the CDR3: TGTGCCAGCAGCTCAAGCCCTCAACTAGCGGGTAAAAGCACAGATACGCAGTATTTT.

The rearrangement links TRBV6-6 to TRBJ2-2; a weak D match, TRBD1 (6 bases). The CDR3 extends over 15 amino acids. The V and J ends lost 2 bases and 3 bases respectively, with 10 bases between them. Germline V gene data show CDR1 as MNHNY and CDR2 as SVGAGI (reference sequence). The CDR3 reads CASSYGQLYTGELFF. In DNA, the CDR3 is TGTGCCAGCAGTTACGGACAGCTATACACCGGGGAGCTGTTTTTT.

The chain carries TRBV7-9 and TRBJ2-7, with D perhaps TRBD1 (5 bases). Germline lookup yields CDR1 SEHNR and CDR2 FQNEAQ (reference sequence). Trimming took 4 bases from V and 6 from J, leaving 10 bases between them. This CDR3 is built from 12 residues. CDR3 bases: TGTGCCAGCAGCTCGGACACCCTCGAGCAGTACTTC. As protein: CASSSDTLEQYF.

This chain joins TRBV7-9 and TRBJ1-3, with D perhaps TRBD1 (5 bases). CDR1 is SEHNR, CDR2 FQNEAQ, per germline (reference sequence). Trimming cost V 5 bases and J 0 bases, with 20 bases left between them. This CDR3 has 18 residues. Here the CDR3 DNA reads TGTGCCAGCAGCACTAATAGCAACAGGCGTAGCTCTGGAAACACCATATATTTT. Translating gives CASSTNSNRRSSGNTIYF.

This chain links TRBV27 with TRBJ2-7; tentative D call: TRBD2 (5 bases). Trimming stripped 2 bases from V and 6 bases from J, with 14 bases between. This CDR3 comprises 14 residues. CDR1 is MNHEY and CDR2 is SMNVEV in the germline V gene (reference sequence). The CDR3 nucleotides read TGTGCCAGCAGTTTAAAGAGTAACCGGGGCGAGCAGTACTTC. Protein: CASSLKSNRGEQYF.

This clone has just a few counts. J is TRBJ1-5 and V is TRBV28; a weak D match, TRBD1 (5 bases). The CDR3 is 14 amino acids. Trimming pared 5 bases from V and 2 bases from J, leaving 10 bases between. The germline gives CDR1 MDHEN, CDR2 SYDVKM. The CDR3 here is CASSPAGRNQPQHF. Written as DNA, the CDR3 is TGTGCCAGCAGTCCGGCAGGGCGCAATCAGCCCCAGCATTTT.

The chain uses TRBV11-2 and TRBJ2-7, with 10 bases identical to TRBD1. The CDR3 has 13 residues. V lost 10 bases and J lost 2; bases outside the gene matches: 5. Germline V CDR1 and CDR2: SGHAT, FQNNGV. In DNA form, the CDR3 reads TGTGCCATCGGACAGGGGGGCCCCTACGAGCAGTACTTC. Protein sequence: CAIGQGGPYEQYF.

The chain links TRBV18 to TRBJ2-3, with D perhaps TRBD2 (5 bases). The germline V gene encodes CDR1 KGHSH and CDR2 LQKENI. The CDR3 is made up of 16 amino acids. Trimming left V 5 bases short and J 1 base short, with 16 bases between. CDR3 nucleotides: TGTGCCAGCTCATCGCCGGGTCTCGGGGGCACAGATACGCAGTATTTT. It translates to CASSSPGLGGTDTQYF.

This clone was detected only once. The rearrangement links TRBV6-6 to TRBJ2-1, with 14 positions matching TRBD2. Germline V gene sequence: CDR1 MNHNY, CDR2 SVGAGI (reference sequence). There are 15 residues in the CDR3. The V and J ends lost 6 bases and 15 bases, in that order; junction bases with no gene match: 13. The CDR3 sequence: CASSLYGTSGRGGFF. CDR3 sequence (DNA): TGTGCCAGCAGCCTCTATGGGACTAGCGGGAGAGGGGGGTTCTTC.

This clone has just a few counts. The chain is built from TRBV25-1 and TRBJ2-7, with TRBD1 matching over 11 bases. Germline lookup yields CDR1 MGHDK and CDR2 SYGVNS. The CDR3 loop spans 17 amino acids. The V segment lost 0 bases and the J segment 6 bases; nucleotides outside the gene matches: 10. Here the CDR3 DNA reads TGTGCCAGCAGTGAATACAGGGACAGGGGGGCGTGGGGCGAGCAGTACTTC. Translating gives CASSEYRDRGAWGEQYF.

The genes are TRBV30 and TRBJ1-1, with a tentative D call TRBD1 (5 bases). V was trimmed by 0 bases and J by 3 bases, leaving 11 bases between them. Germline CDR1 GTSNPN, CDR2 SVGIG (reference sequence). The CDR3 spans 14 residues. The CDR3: CAWSVRQGDTEAFF. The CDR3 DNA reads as TGTGCCTGGAGTGTGAGACAAGGGGACACTGAAGCTTTCTTT.

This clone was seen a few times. CDR3 residues: CASSRDNEQFF. CDR3 sequence (DNA): TGTGCCTCTAGCCGAGACAATGAGCAGTTCTTC. The rearrangement uses TRBV10-3 and TRBJ2-1, with D perhaps matching TRBD2 (5 bases). Trimming took off 11 bases at V and 5 bases at J, with 10 bases between the two ends. This CDR3 region has 11 residues. Germline V gene data show CDR1 as ENHRY and CDR2 as SYGVKD.

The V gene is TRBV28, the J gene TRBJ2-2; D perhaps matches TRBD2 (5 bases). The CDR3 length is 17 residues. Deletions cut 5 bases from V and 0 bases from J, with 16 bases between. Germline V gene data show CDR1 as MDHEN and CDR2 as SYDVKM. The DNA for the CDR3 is TGTGCCAGCAGTGTCCCCTTGAAGACTACGAACACCGGGGAGCTGTTTTTT. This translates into CASSVPLKTTNTGELFF.

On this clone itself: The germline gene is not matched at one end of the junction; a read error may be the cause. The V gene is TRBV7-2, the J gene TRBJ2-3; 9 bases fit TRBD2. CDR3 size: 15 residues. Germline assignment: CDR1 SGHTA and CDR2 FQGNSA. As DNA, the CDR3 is TGTGTCAGCAGCTCGCTAGCGGGAACGATCGGTACGCAGTATTTT. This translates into CVSSSLAGTIGTQYF.

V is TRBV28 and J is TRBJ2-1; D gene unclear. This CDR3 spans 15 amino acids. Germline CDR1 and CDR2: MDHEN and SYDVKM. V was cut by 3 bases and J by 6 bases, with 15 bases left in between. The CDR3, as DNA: TGTGCCAGCAGTTTCCCCGGTCTCTCGGTCAATGAGCAGTTCTTC. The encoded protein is CASSFPGLSVNEQFF.